These 28 T cell receptor beta chains were all obtained from the same sample, sequenced in a study of blood T cell repertoires in COVID-19. TCRdb's table, derived via immunoSEQ multiplex PCR, lists solely in-frame clones and lacks some. The sample lists about 400,000 clones, around nine tenths occurring once. The sample comprised PBMCs or T cells enriched from blood (not recorded which). These TCRs come from a woman aged 18-29 years with acute COVID-19.

The chain joins TRBV5-1 to TRBJ1-3, with no clear D. V dropped 0 bases and J dropped 0 bases, with 13 bases sitting between them. The germline gives CDR1 SGHRS, CDR2 YFSETQ. The CDR3 loop spans 17 amino acids. The CDR3 coding sequence is TGCGCCAGCAGCTTGGTATCTAGTCCGAACTCTGGAAACACCATATATTTT. Amino acids: CASSLVSSPNSGNTIYF.

This clone was counted once. The chain has TRBV20-1 and TRBJ1-1; D gene unclear. This CDR3 has 10 residues. Germline values: CDR1 DFQATT, CDR2 SNEGSKA (reference sequence). V was pared by 6 bases and J by 8 bases, with 10 bases between. CDR3 coding DNA: TGCAGTGCCACAGATCGGGAAGCTTTCTTT. It yields the protein CSATDREAFF.

This clone was detected only once. The chain employs TRBV14 and TRBJ1-4; D is possibly TRBD1 (5 bases). Per germline, CDR1 SGHDN and CDR2 FVKESK. The CDR3 runs 16 residues. Trimming cost V 0 bases and J 10 bases, with 18 bases left between them. The CDR3 DNA follows: TGTGCCAGCAGCCAAGAGAACAGTCGGTCCGGGGGAAAACTGTTTTTT. It is translated as CASSQENSRSGGKLFF. The complete variable domain, with remaining parts taken from reference TRBV14 and TRBJ1-4, reads EAGVTQFPSHSVIEKGQTVTLRCDPISGHDNLYWYRRVMGKEIKFLLHFVKESKQDESGMPNNRFLAERTGGTYSTLKVQPAELEDSGVYFCASSQENSRSGGKLFFGSGTQLSVL.

V and J are TRBV6-2 or TRBV6-3 and TRBJ1-3, with TRBD1 as a possible D gene (5 bases). Germline loops: CDR1 MNHEY, CDR2 SVGEGT. The CDR3 runs to 16 residues. Trimming shortened V by 2 bases and J by 1 base, and 12 bases separated the two germline ends. DNA of the CDR3: TGTGCCAGCAGTTACCGGCAGGGAAGTTCTGGAAACACCATATATTTT. This encodes CASSYRQGSSGNTIYF.

This clone came up a few times. This chain uses TRBV11-2 with TRBJ2-7; 7 bases align to TRBD1. V was clipped by 4 bases and J by 0 bases; unmatched bases: 9. The CDR3 extends over 16 amino acids. Germline-derived CDR1 and CDR2 are SGHAT and FQNNGV. The CDR3 spells CASSSYRGPPSYEQYF. The CDR3 DNA reads TGTGCCAGCAGCTCATACAGGGGCCCACCCTCCTACGAGCAGTACTTC.

The chain couples TRBV12-5 to TRBJ1-5; D is perhaps TRBD1 (6 bases). V lost 0 bases to trimming and J lost 2 bases, with 14 bases between them. Germline values: CDR1 LGHNT, CDR2 FRNRAP. CDR3 length: 17 amino acids. The CDR3 DNA reads TGTGCTAGTGGTTTGGTAACGGTCAGGGGTGGCAATCAGCCCCAGCATTTT. It encodes CASGLVTVRGGNQPQHF.

CDR3 coding DNA: TGTGCCAGCAGTTTGCCAGACACCTCGATTGTGGGTGAGCAGTACTTC. Encoded protein: CASSLPDTSIVGEQYF. The V gene is TRBV28, the J gene TRBJ2-7; D unclear. The CDR3 covers 16 residues. The V gene's germline CDR1 is MDHEN and CDR2 SYDVKM. With 3 bases removed from V and 7 bases from J, the gap between germline ends came to 22 bases.

The rearrangement uses TRBV5-5 and TRBJ2-5; TRBD1 aligns across 8 bases. CDR3 length: 15 residues. Germline V gives CDR1 SGHKS, CDR2 YYEKEE (reference sequence). V dropped 4 bases and J dropped 3; count of bases not matched to a gene: 8. The CDR3 sequence: CASSPLGQGEETQYF. The CDR3 DNA follows: TGTGCCAGCAGCCCACTTGGACAGGGAGAAGAGACCCAGTACTTC.

The rearrangement joins TRBV5-1 to TRBJ1-2; perhaps TRBD1 as D (5 bases). CDR1 is SGHRS and CDR2 is YFSETQ in the germline V gene. There are 14 residues in the CDR3. With 0 bases removed from V and 6 bases from J, the gap between germline ends came to 12 bases. The CDR3 DNA follows: TGCGCCAGCAGCTTGGCTAGGGAAGGGGATGGCTACACCTTC. It translates to CASSLAREGDGYTF.

This chain links TRBV7-2 with TRBJ1-2; tentative D call: TRBD1 (6 bases). CDR1 is SGHTA and CDR2 is FQGNSA in the germline V gene. The CDR3 runs 12 residues. V shed 2 bases and J shed 9 bases, with 10 bases lying between them. The CDR3 sequence: CASSLSTGRYTF. In DNA, the CDR3 is TGTGCCAGCAGCTTATCGACAGGTCGCTACACCTTC.

The sample holds a few counts of this clone. V gene TRBV7-9 combines with J gene TRBJ2-3; 8 positions agree with TRBD1. Germline loops: CDR1 SEHNR, CDR2 FQNEAQ (reference sequence). With 5 bases clipped from V and 1 base from J, the junction kept 5 bases outside the gene matches. CDR3 length equals 15 residues. CDR3 nucleotides: TGTGCCAGCAGCCCACCGGGACAGGGCACAGATACGCAGTATTTT. This gives the protein CASSPPGQGTDTQYF.

The chain employs TRBV5-5 and TRBJ1-2, with 10 positions matching TRBD1. Losses at the gene ends were 1 base for V and 2 bases for J; bases not matched to a gene: 8. The CDR3 is 17 residues long. Germline CDR1 reads SGHKS; CDR2 reads YYEKEE (reference sequence). The CDR3 nucleotides are TGTGCCAGCAGCTTGAAGGACAGGGGGTGGGTGAACTATGGCTACACCTTC. It specifies CASSLKDRGWVNYGYTF.

V is TRBV10-3 and J is TRBJ2-1, with TRBD1 matching 7 bases. V lost 0 bases to trimming and J lost 5 bases; unmatched junction nucleotides: 4. The germline gives CDR1 ENHRY, CDR2 SYGVKD. The CDR3 spans 15 residues. The CDR3 region has the DNA TGTGCCATCAGTGAGTCAGGACAGGCAAACAATGAGCAGTTCTTC. Protein sequence: CAISESGQANNEQFF.

CDR3 bases: TGCAGTGCTAGTTTTTCCTACTACGAGCAGTACTTC. It encodes CSASFSYYEQYF. The chain combines TRBV20-1 with TRBJ2-7; D remains unclear. Germline lookup yields CDR1 DFQATT and CDR2 SNEGSKA (reference sequence). With 3 bases removed from V and 3 bases from J, the gap between germline ends came to 9 bases. This CDR3 is built from 12 residues.

The gene calls are TRBV25-1 and TRBJ2-1; the D is unclear. V lost 2 bases, J lost 5 bases, and 22 bases lay in between. Looked up from germline, CDR1 is MGHDK and CDR2 is SYGVNS. The CDR3 is 18 amino acids. The DNA of the CDR3 is TGTGCCAGCAGTGAAAATTTAATTGAGGCAGTTAGAGACAATGAGCAGTTCTTC. It specifies CASSENLIEAVRDNEQFF.

The rearrangement uses TRBV10-3 and TRBJ2-7; the D is unclear. The CDR3 extends over 12 amino acids. Germline assignment: CDR1 ENHRY and CDR2 SYGVKD. V was trimmed by 7 bases and J by 6 bases, leaving 13 bases between them. The CDR3 DNA is TGTGCCATCAATGCGGATTCTGGCGAGCAGTACTTC. Protein product: CAINADSGEQYF.

The chain combines TRBV27 with TRBJ2-1, with D uncertain. Between the trimmed V and J ends, which lost 7 bases and 7 bases, there was a span of 8 bases. The CDR3 length is 11 residues. Germline CDR1 reads MNHEY; CDR2 reads SMNVEV (reference sequence). CDR3 DNA: TGTGCCAGCAAGTTTACAAATGAGCAGTTCTTC. Its translation is CASKFTNEQFF.

V is TRBV3-1 (or the pseudogene TRBV3-2) and J is TRBJ1-6; 8 positions match TRBD1. The CDR3 has 15 residues. The V and J ends lost 4 bases and 5 bases, in that order; junction bases with no gene match: 4. Germline assignment: CDR1 LGHDT and CDR2 YNNKEL (reference sequence). In DNA form, the CDR3 reads TGTGCCAGCAGCCTGGGACAGGTGGATAATTCACCCCTCCACTTT. It translates to CASSLGQVDNSPLHF.

The chain couples TRBV6-5 to TRBJ2-5; no reliable D call. Trimming pared 5 bases from V and 1 base from J, leaving 14 bases between. The V gene's germline CDR1 is MNHEY and CDR2 SVGAGI. The CDR3 has 15 amino acids. The CDR3 coding sequence is TGTGCCAGCAGTCCACGAGAGAGACTCCAAGAGACCCAGTACTTC. This sequence encodes CASSPRERLQETQYF.

This chain joins TRBV7-9 and TRBJ2-3, with TRBD2 matching 15 bases. The V segment lost 9 bases and the J segment 0 bases; nucleotides outside the gene matches: 10. CDR1 SEHNR and CDR2 FQNEAQ come from the germline V gene (reference sequence). The CDR3 is made up of 18 amino acids. The DNA of the CDR3 is TGTGCCAGTTCAGCGGGACTAGCGGGAGGTCATAGCACAGATACGCAGTATTTT. Residues: CASSAGLAGGHSTDTQYF.

The chain combines TRBV7-8 with TRBJ2-5; the match to TRBD2 covers 14 bases. The germline gives CDR1 SGHVS, CDR2 FQNEAQ. The V segment lost 2 bases and the J segment 5 bases; nucleotides outside the gene matches: 10. The CDR3 loop spans 18 amino acids. The CDR3, as DNA: TGTGCCAGCAGCTTAAGATTGGGACTAGCGGGAGTAACTGAGACCCAGTACTTC. Translating gives CASSLRLGLAGVTETQYF.

The J gene is TRBJ2-1, the V gene TRBV27, with TRBD1 matching 8 bases. CDR3 size: 12 residues. The germline gives CDR1 MNHEY, CDR2 SMNVEV (reference sequence). V lost 5 bases to trimming and J lost 16 bases; unmatched junction nucleotides: 10. The CDR3 spells CASSPQDRAVFF. CDR3 in DNA: TGTGCCAGCAGTCCCCAGGACAGGGCCGTCTTCTTC.

This clone has more than one count but fewer than ten. The genes are TRBV3-1 (or the pseudogene TRBV3-2) and TRBJ1-1, with D tentatively TRBD1 (5 bases). The length of the CDR3 is 16 residues. The V gene's germline CDR1 is LGHDT and CDR2 YNNKEL (reference sequence). V was cut by 4 bases and J by 1 base, with 16 bases left in between. CDR3 DNA: TGTGCCAGCAGCCCTACAGTTGGGGGGTGGAACACTGAAGCTTTCTTT. This gives the protein CASSPTVGGWNTEAFF.

The CDR3 spells CASSVPGQCNQPQHF. The CDR3 DNA sequence: TGTGCCAGCAGCGTACCGGGACAGTGCAATCAGCCCCAGCATTTT. This chain uses TRBV6-4 with TRBJ1-5; TRBD1 matches at 7 bases. Losses at the gene ends were 6 bases for V and 2 bases for J; bases not matched to a gene: 7. Germline-derived CDR1 and CDR2 are MRHNA and SNTAGT. CDR3 length: 15 amino acids.

This rearrangement joins TRBV5-4 to TRBJ2-6; tentatively, D is TRBD2 (6 bases). Germline V gene data show CDR1 as SGHNT and CDR2 as YYREEE (reference sequence). This CDR3 comprises 14 residues. DNA for the CDR3: TGTGCTTCGGTGGGGACTCCTGGGGCCAACGTCCTGACTTTC. It encodes CASVGTPGANVLTF. The full variable domain, completed using reference TRBV5-4 and TRBJ2-6, is ETGVTQSPTHLIKTRGQQVTLRCSSQSGHNTVSWYQQALGQGPQFIFQYYREEENGRGNFPPRFSGLQFPNYSSELNVNALELDDSALYLCASVGTPGANVLTFGAGSRLTVL.

The J gene is TRBJ2-1, the V gene TRBV11-2, with 10 bases that match TRBD2. J was trimmed by 7 bases and V by 2 bases; bases with no gene match: 2. This CDR3 contains 14 residues. Per germline, CDR1 SGHAT and CDR2 FQNNGV. CDR3 amino acids: CASSLLAGGNEQFF. CDR3 DNA: TGTGCCAGCAGCTTATTAGCGGGAGGAAATGAGCAGTTCTTC.

The V call is TRBV9, the J call TRBJ2-3; D gene ambiguous. The CDR3 is 12 residues long. V was trimmed by 4 bases and J by 6 bases, leaving 9 bases between them. Germline V gene lookup returns CDR1 SGDLS and CDR2 YYNGEE. This CDR3 reads CASSPGLDTQYF. The CDR3 DNA sequence: TGTGCCAGCAGCCCAGGTTTGGATACGCAGTATTTT. The entire variable domain, with the rest obtained from reference TRBV9 and TRBJ2-3, is as follows: DSGVTQTPKHLITATGQRVTLRCSPRSGDLSVYWYQQSLDQGLQFLIQYYNGEERAKGNILERFSAQQFPDLHSELNLSSLELGDSALYFCASSPGLDTQYFGPGTRLTVL.

About this clone: This sample includes further DNA sequences coding for the same CDR3. This chain joins TRBV19 and TRBJ1-1, with D perhaps TRBD1 (5 bases). The V end was cut by 1 base, the J end by 0 bases, with 9 bases between. CDR3 length: 15 residues. Germline lookup yields CDR1 LNHDA and CDR2 SQIVND (reference sequence). In DNA form, the CDR3 reads TGTGCCAGTAGTATAGGACGACAGATGAACACTGAAGCTTTCTTT. It encodes CASSIGRQMNTEAFF.